The clone carrying this T cell receptor (beta chain) has just a few counts. The target antigen is unknown. CDR1 is SGHDT and CDR2 is YYEEEE in the germline V gene. There are 13 residues in the CDR3. V was clipped by 10 bases and J by 10 bases, with 20 bases between them. The data were obtained in a study of cytomegalovirus exposure and HLA in healthy donors. Study outcomes and limitations: It was taken for granted in presence/absence analyses that sequencing depth across donors was roughly uniform. What a later analysis reportedly showed was that an Asian-associated ancestry cluster had fewer N-insertions than the roughly 670-donor mean. Later analysis identified several of the most significant clusters that appeared linked to common viral pathogens.

With 60 Vbeta and 13 Jbeta primers, the PCR was carried out. TCRdb's copy holds only in-frame clones and misses some; the assay was immunoSEQ multiplex PCR. The top ten clones hold under 7% of a sample with about 170,000 clones, approximately 71% of them seen once. Specimen: PBMCs. The V and J genes are TRBV5-6 and TRBJ1-4; D possibly corresponds to TRBD1 (6 bases). This TCR came from a woman aged 18 to 35 in good health and CMV-seropositive. CDR3 nucleotides: TGTGCCTGGGGGACGGCCCGAGGGGGAAAACTGTTTTTT. Its translation is CAWGTARGGKLFF.